The present entry profiles one TCR beta chain with its context. Its antigen is not known. The CDR3 is cut off 3 residues early in the read; its end comes from the germline J gene. This sample is part of a study of T cells in women clearing cervical HPV infection. Findings and caveats of the study: Timing of associations relative to infection is unclear; T-cell subsets were not isolated.

This CDR3 comprises 14 residues. CDR1 and CDR2 (germline): PRHDT, FYEKMQ (reference sequence). Sequencing used immunoSEQ multiplex PCR; TCRdb keeps in-frame clones, though not all of them. Its listing shows about 20,000 clones. The receptor was isolated from a woman between 18 and 69 years old with a cervical HPV16 infection that either progressed to CIN3+ or cleared (not recorded which). This chain joins TRBV13 and TRBJ1-5, with D perhaps matching TRBD1 (6 bases). The specimen was blood buffy coat. The CDR3 sequence: CASSSGQSSQPQHF. The part of the CDR3 DNA that was read is TGTGCCAGCAGCTCAGGACAGTCATCTCAACCC.